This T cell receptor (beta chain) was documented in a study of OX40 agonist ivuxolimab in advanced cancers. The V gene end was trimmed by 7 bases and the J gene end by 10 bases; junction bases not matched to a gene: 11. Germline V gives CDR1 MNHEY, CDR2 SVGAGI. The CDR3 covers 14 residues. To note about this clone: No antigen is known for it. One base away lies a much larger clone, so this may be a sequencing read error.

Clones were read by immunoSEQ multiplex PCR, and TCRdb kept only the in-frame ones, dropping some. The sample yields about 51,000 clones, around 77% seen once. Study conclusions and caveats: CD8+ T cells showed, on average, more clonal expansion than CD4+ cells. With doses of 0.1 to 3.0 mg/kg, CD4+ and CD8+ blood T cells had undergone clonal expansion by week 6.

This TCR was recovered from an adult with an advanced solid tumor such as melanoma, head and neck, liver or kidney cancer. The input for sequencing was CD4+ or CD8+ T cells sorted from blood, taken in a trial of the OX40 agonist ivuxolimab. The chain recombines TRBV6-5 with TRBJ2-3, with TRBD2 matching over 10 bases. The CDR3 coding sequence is TGTGCCAGCACCGCGGGACTAGCGAGTAGACCGCAGTATTTT. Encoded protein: CASTAGLASRPQYF.